These T cell receptor beta chains were read from a single sample in a study of blood T cell repertoires in COVID-19. The table came from immunoSEQ multiplex PCR; TCRdb's copy has only in-frame clones and leaves some out. Altogether under 200,000 clones are present, about 85% being singletons, with the ten largest covering 20% to 25%. The sample taken for sequencing was peripheral blood. All receptors derive from a man in his fifties or sixties with active or convalescent COVID-19. CDR3s include the opening cysteine and the closing phenylalanine or tryptophan. A D gene is named only where the DNA matches it firmly. Size values are once, few and many counts, or a class for expanded clones, and some rows have none.

clone_size: .; v_call: TRBV19; j_call: TRBJ2-1; d_call: TRBD2; cdr3_aa: CASSIEGGYNEQFF; cdr3_nt: TGTGCCAGTAGTATAGAGGGAGGGTACAATGAGCAGTTCTTC
clone_size: .; v_call: TRBV5-1; j_call: TRBJ2-2; d_call: .; cdr3_aa: CASSFIRGSNTGELFF; cdr3_nt: TGCGCCAGCAGCTTTATCAGGGGAAGTAACACCGGGGAGCTGTTTTTT
clone_size: .; v_call: TRBV20-1; j_call: TRBJ2-3; d_call: .; cdr3_aa: CSASVGPTTYTDTQYF; cdr3_nt: TGCAGTGCTAGTGTTGGGCCGACTACCTACACAGATACGCAGTATTTT
clone_size: .; v_call: TRBV6-5; j_call: TRBJ1-4; d_call: .; cdr3_aa: CASNPRRNEKLFF; cdr3_nt: TGTGCCAGCAACCCGAGGCGTAATGAAAAACTGTTTTTT
clone_size: .; v_call: TRBV2; j_call: TRBJ2-3; d_call: .; cdr3_aa: CASSEIRLGSTDTQYF; cdr3_nt: TGTGCCAGCAGTGAAATCAGACTAGGCAGCACAGATACGCAGTATTTT
clone_size: few; v_call: TRBV29-1; j_call: TRBJ1-2; d_call: .; cdr3_aa: CSVERPHSFYGYTF; cdr3_nt: TGCAGCGTTGAGCGGCCACATTCCTTCTATGGCTACACCTTC
clone_size: once; v_call: TRBV5-4; j_call: TRBJ2-2; d_call: TRBD1; cdr3_aa: CASSLSGGRNTGELFF; cdr3_nt: TGTGCCAGCAGCTTGTCAGGGGGCAGGAACACCGGGGAGCTGTTTTTT
clone_size: .; v_call: TRBV10-3; j_call: TRBJ1-2; d_call: TRBD1; cdr3_aa: CAISVTGGRGGYTF; cdr3_nt: TGTGCCATCAGTGTGACAGGGGGGAGAGGAGGCTACACCTTC
clone_size: .; v_call: TRBV24-1; j_call: TRBJ1-2; d_call: .; cdr3_aa: CATSDLGQSQYGYTF; cdr3_nt: TGTGCCACCAGTGATTTAGGACAGTCACAGTATGGCTACACCTTC
clone_size: few; v_call: TRBV6-5; j_call: TRBJ1-5; d_call: TRBD1; cdr3_aa: CASIPDRGKQPQHF; cdr3_nt: TGTGCCAGCATCCCGGACAGGGGTAAACAGCCCCAGCATTTT
clone_size: .; v_call: TRBV25-1; j_call: TRBJ1-3; d_call: .; cdr3_aa: CASISLSGNTIYF; cdr3_nt: TGTGCCAGCATTTCCCTCTCTGGAAACACCATATATTTT
clone_size: .; v_call: TRBV7-9; j_call: TRBJ2-7; d_call: .; cdr3_aa: CASSPNQGSEQYF; cdr3_nt: TGTGCCAGCAGCCCAAACCAGGGGAGCGAGCAGTACTTC
clone_size: once; v_call: TRBV5-4; j_call: TRBJ2-5; d_call: TRBD2; cdr3_aa: CASSSLSGGLETQYF; cdr3_nt: TGTGCCAGCAGCAGTCTGTCGGGGGGGTTGGAGACCCAGTACTTC
clone_size: .; v_call: TRBV7-2; j_call: TRBJ2-1; d_call: .; cdr3_aa: CASSLDRNFYNEQFF; cdr3_nt: TGTGCCAGCAGCTTAGATCGAAACTTTTACAATGAGCAGTTCTTC
clone_size: .; v_call: TRBV14; j_call: TRBJ1-1; d_call: .; cdr3_aa: CASSQTAARNTEAFF; cdr3_nt: TGTGCCAGCAGCCAAACAGCAGCCAGGAACACTGAAGCTTTCTTT
clone_size: .; v_call: TRBV2; j_call: TRBJ2-2; d_call: .; cdr3_aa: CASSRFNTGELFF; cdr3_nt: TGTGCCAGCAGCCGTTTCAACACCGGGGAGCTGTTTTTT
clone_size: .; v_call: TRBV2; j_call: TRBJ2-6; d_call: .; cdr3_aa: CASSERSQRANVLTF; cdr3_nt: TGTGCCAGCAGTGAGAGGTCTCAGAGGGCCAACGTCCTGACTTTC
clone_size: .; v_call: TRBV19; j_call: TRBJ2-5; d_call: TRBD1; cdr3_aa: CASSITPRGRGQETQYF; cdr3_nt: TGTGCCAGTAGTATAACTCCCAGGGGGCGAGGACAAGAGACCCAGTACTTC
clone_size: .; v_call: TRBV2; j_call: TRBJ1-1; d_call: .; cdr3_aa: CASSQDRNTEAFF; cdr3_nt: TGTGCCAGCAGCCAGGACAGGAACACTGAAGCTTTCTTT
clone_size: .; v_call: TRBV9; j_call: TRBJ1-2; d_call: TRBD1; cdr3_aa: CASSGGDRGGNYGYTF; cdr3_nt: TGTGCCAGCAGCGGAGGGGACAGGGGAGGAAACTATGGCTACACCTTC
clone_size: .; v_call: TRBV20-1; j_call: TRBJ2-7; d_call: TRBD1; cdr3_aa: CSASPRTGPDEQYF; cdr3_nt: TGCAGTGCTAGTCCCCGGACAGGGCCCGACGAGCAGTACTTC
clone_size: .; v_call: TRBV6-1; j_call: TRBJ1-1; d_call: TRBD1; cdr3_aa: CASSEGFGQATEEF; cdr3_nt: TGTGCCAGCAGTGAAGGATTTGGACAGGCCACGGAGGAGTTT
clone_size: .; v_call: TRBV24-1; j_call: TRBJ2-1; d_call: .; cdr3_aa: CATSDPNSGGMPFF; cdr3_nt: TGTGCCACCAGTGATCCTAACTCTGGGGGGATGCCGTTCTTC
clone_size: .; v_call: TRBV9; j_call: TRBJ2-5; d_call: TRBD1; cdr3_aa: CASSVAYGTGRFQETQYF; cdr3_nt: TGTGCCAGCAGCGTAGCTTACGGGACAGGGAGATTCCAAGAGACCCAGTACTTC